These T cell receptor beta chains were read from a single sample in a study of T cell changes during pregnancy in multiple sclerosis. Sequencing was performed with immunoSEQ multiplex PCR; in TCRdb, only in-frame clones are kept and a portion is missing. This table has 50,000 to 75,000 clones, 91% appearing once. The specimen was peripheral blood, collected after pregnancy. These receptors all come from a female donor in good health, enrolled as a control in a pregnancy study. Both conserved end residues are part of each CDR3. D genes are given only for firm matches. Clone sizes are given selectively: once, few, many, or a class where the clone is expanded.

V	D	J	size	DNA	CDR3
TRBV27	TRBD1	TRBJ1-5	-	TGTGCCAGCAGTCACAGGGGTCAGAATCAGCCCCAGCATTTT	CASSHRGQNQPQHF
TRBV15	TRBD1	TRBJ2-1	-	TGTGCCACCAGCAGGGACCTACAGGGGGCGGGGAATGAGCAGTTCTTC	CATSRDLQGAGNEQFF
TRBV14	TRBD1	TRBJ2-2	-	TGTGCCAGCAGTCTGGGACAGTACACCGGGGAGCTGTTTTTT	CASSLGQYTGELFF
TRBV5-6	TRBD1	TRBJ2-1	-	TGTGCCAGCAGCTTAGGACAGGGGGCTAGTTATGAGCAGTTCTTC	CASSLGQGASYEQFF
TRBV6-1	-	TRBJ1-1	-	TGTGCCAGCCCATCGGGGTCGTCAAGGGAAGCTTTCTTT	CASPSGSSREAFF
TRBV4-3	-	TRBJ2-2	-	TGCGCCAGCAGCCAAGAAATAAATGGGGAGGCTAGCGGGGAGCTGTTTTTT	CASSQEINGEASGELFF
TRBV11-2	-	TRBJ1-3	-	TGTGCCAGCAGTCCCGGGACACTCGGAAACACCATATATTTT	CASSPGTLGNTIYF
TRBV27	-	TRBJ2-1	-	TGTGCCAGCAGTTGGCTGGGGGGTGATGAGCAGTTCTTC	CASSWLGGDEQFF
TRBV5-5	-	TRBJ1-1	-	TGTGCCAGCAGCACGGGTCGCAACACTGAAGCTTTCTTT	CASSTGRNTEAFF
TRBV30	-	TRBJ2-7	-	TGTGCCACAAGTTCGGTGTCGGGCCCGGCCGGGAAGTACTTC	CATSSVSGPAGKYF
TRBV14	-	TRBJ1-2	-	TGTGCCAGCAGCCCCACTGTCGGAGGTTATGGCTACACCTTC	CASSPTVGGYGYTF
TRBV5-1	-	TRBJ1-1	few	TGCGCCAGCAGCCCGGACAGCGCTGAAGCTTTCTTT	CASSPDSAEAFF
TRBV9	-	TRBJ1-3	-	TGTGCCAGCGCAGGAAGGGGGTACTCTGGAAACACCATATATTTT	CASAGRGYSGNTIYF
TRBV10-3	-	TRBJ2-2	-	TGTGCCATCAGTGGAACTAGTGCCGGGGAGCTGTTTTTT	CAISGTSAGELFF
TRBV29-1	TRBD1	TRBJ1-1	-	TGCAGCGTTGAAGGGACAGGGGGGCGGACTGAAGCTTTCTTT	CSVEGTGGRTEAFF
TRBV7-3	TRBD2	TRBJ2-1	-	TGTGCCAGCAGCCGTTCGACTAGCGGGGGGCCTACCACCTACAATGAGCAGTTCTTC	CASSRSTSGGPTTYNEQFF
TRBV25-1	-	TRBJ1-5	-	TGTGCCAGCAGTGAATCAAGGGCAGGGGACCAGCCCCAGCATTTT	CASSESRAGDQPQHF
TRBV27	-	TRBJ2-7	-	TGTGCCAGCAGGGGCTACTACGAGCAGTACTTC	CASRGYYEQYF
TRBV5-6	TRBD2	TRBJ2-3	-	TGTGCCAGCAGCTTCCAGCGGGGATTTAGCACAGATACGCAGTATTTT	CASSFQRGFSTDTQYF
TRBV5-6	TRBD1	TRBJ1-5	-	TGTGCCAGCAGCTTGGGAGGACAGGTGAATAATCAGCCCCAGCATTTT	CASSLGGQVNNQPQHF
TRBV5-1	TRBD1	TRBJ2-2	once	TGCGCCAGCAGCTTGTCAGGACAGGGTTTCGCGAACACCGGGGAGCTGTTTTTT	CASSLSGQGFANTGELFF
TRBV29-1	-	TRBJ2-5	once	TGCAGCGTTCGGGACTTTGAGACCCAGTACTTC	CSVRDFETQYF
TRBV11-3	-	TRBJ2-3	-	TGTGCCAGCAGCCCCTGGGACTTTGCCGGTACCGGCACAGATACGCAGTATTTT	CASSPWDFAGTGTDTQYF
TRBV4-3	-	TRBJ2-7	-	TGCGCCAGCAGCCAAGTGGTGGTAGAAAGCTCCTACGAGCAGTACTTC	CASSQVVVESSYEQYF
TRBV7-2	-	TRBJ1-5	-	TGTGCCAGCAGCTTAAGATCTGGAGCAGTCAATCAGCCCCAGCATTTT	CASSLRSGAVNQPQHF
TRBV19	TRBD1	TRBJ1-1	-	TGTGCCAGTAGTTTATACACAGGGGGCACCACTGAAGCTTTCTTT	CASSLYTGGTTEAFF
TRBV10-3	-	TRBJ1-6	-	TGTGCCATCAGTGAGGTCCTGGGGGCAAGTTCACCCCTCCACTTT	CAISEVLGASSPLHF
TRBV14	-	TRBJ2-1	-	TGTGCCAGCAGCCAAGGTCCGAGCGGCAATTACAATGAGCAGTTCTTC	CASSQGPSGNYNEQFF
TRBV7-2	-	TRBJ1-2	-	TGTGCCAGCAGCCCTAATGCACAGAACTATGGCTACACCTTC	CASSPNAQNYGYTF
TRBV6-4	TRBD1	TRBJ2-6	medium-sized	TGTGCCAGCAGCCGGGACAGGGACGGGGCCAACGTCCTGACTTTC	CASSRDRDGANVLTF
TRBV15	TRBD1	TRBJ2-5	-	TGTGCCACCAGCACAGGACAGGGTCAGAAGACCCAGTACTTC	CATSTGQGQKTQYF
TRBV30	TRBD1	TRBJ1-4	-	TGTGCCTGGAGTCCCGGACAGGGGAATGAAAAACTGTTTTTT	CAWSPGQGNEKLFF
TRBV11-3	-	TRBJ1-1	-	TGTGCCACCAACCCGGGGGGGATGAACACTGAAGCTTTCTTT	CATNPGGMNTEAFF
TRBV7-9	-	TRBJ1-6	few	TGTGCCAGCAGCCCCTTGACAGGTCATAATTCACCCCTCCACTTT	CASSPLTGHNSPLHF
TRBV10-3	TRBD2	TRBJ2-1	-	TGTGCCATCAGTGAGGACGGGGGGGCCTTCGATGAGCAGTTCTTC	CAISEDGGAFDEQFF
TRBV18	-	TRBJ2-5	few	TGTGCCAGCTCATCACAAGAGACCCAGTACTTC	CASSSQETQYF
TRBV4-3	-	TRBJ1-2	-	TGCGCCAGCAGCCAAGACAGGTACTATGGCTACACCTTC	CASSQDRYYGYTF
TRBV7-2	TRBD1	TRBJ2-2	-	TGTGCCAGCAGCACCAGGGACAGGGTGGCCACCGGGGAGCTGTTTTTT	CASSTRDRVATGELFF
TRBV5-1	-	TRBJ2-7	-	TGCGCCAGCAGCTTACGCGGGGTATCCGAGCAGTACTTC	CASSLRGVSEQYF
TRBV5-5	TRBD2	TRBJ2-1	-	TGTGCCAGCAGCTTTCGTACTAGCGGGGGCGGTGAGCAGTTCTTC	CASSFRTSGGGEQFF
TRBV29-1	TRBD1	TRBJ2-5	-	TGCAGCGTTGAAACGGGACAGGGGGGAGGGACCCAGTACTTC	CSVETGQGGGTQYF
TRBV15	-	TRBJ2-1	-	TGTGCCACCAGCAGAGATCCCGAGGGGGGGCGGAATGAGCAGTTCTTC	CATSRDPEGGRNEQFF